This TCR beta chain was captured in a study of PD-L1 blockade in urothelial cancer. Whole-study context: Patients had received 0 to 3 prior chemotherapy regimens. Blood analyses occurred 3 weeks (second dose) and 6 weeks post treatment start. Whole-study results and caveats: Pretreatment clonality of the blood TCR repertoire below the median was predictive of superior survival.

Specified time point: pretreatment peripheral blood. Measured with immunoSEQ multiplex PCR; TCRdb has only the in-frame clones, and not every one. The table lists around 100,000 clones, around 87% of them singletons. Regarding this clone: What it binds is not known. In the same sample, other DNA sequences code for this CDR3.

Germline V gene data show CDR1 as KGHSH and CDR2 as LQKENI. The CDR3 is made up of 15 amino acids. V lost 3 bases and J 2 bases, leaving 13 bases between the germline ends. This material consisted of PBMCs, taken around atezolizumab (anti-PD-L1) treatment. This sequence originates from a man in his fifties or sixties with urothelial cancer. The chain uses TRBV18 and TRBJ2-5, with D possibly TRBD2 on 5 matching bases. CDR3 amino acids: CASSPPRAVQETQYF. The DNA of the CDR3 is TGTGCCAGCTCACCCCCGCGGGCCGTGCAAGAGACCCAGTACTTC.